A single sample is the source of the 7 T cell receptor beta chains below, sequenced in a study of OX40 agonist ivuxolimab in advanced cancers. TCRdb keeps only in-frame clones here, not all; method: immunoSEQ multiplex PCR. The top ten clones hold more than 20% of a sample with tens of thousands of clones, around 83% of them seen once. This sample comprised CD4+ or CD8+ T cells sorted from blood, obtained in a trial of the OX40 agonist ivuxolimab. The receptors were gathered from an adult with an advanced solid tumor such as melanoma, head and neck, liver or kidney cancer.

The gene calls are TRBV7-8 and TRBJ2-5; tentatively, D is TRBD2 (5 bases). Gene TRBJ2-7 matches the end of the DNA better, so the J call may be wrong. The CDR3 spans 14 residues. The germline V gene has CDR1 SGHVS and CDR2 FQNEAQ. CDR3 residues: CASSPRGLQYEQYF. In DNA, the CDR3 is TGTGCCAGCAGCCCCCGAGGGCTCCAGTACGAGCAGTACTTC.

A single count supports this clone. V is TRBV27 and J is TRBJ2-3, with a possible D match to TRBD1 (6 bases). Germline V lookup: CDR1 MNHEY, CDR2 SMNVEV (reference sequence). V was clipped by 3 bases and J by 0 bases, with 10 bases between them. This CDR3 contains 15 residues. CDR3 protein: CASSFMGASTDTQYF. CDR3 DNA: TGTGCCAGCAGTTTCATGGGGGCTAGCACAGATACGCAGTATTTT.

This chain joins TRBV27 and TRBJ2-6; D possibly uses TRBD1 or TRBD2 (6 bases each). CDR3 length: 15 amino acids. CDR1 MNHEY and CDR2 SMNVEV come from the germline V gene (reference sequence). V dropped 2 bases and J dropped 3 bases, with 8 bases sitting between them. The CDR3 DNA follows: TGTGCCAGCAGTTTAGGGGGGCTTGGGGCCAACGTCCTGACTTTC. Translating gives CASSLGGLGANVLTF. Filled out from reference TRBV27 and TRBJ2-6, the complete variable domain reads EAQVTQNPRYLITVTGKKLTVTCSQNMNHEYMSWYRQDPGLGLRQIYYSMNVEVTDKGDVPEGYKVSRKEKRNFPLILESPSPNQTSLYFCASSLGGLGANVLTFGAGSRLTVL.

The genes are TRBV7-3 and TRBJ1-5; D is uncertain. The CDR3 consists of 13 residues. V dropped 5 bases and J dropped 0 bases, with 5 bases sitting between them. From germline, CDR1 is SGHTA and CDR2 FQGTGA. The DNA for the CDR3 is TGTGCCAGCAGCCTAAATAGCAATCAGCCCCAGCATTTT. It is translated as CASSLNSNQPQHF.

This CDR3 reads CASSQALAWTETQYF. The CDR3 DNA is TGCGCCAGCAGCCAAGCCTTAGCTTGGACGGAGACCCAGTACTTC. This rearrangement joins TRBV4-1 to TRBJ2-5, with D unclear. The V and J ends lost 1 base and 5 bases respectively, with 14 bases between them. Germline V lookup: CDR1 MGHRA, CDR2 YSYEKL. This CDR3 is built from 15 residues.

The chain combines TRBV7-6 with TRBJ2-5; tentative D call: TRBD2 (6 bases). Trimming stripped 7 bases from V and 4 bases from J, with 19 bases between. The CDR3 loop spans 15 amino acids. The germline CDR1 and CDR2 sequences are SGHVS and FNYEAQ. The DNA for the CDR3 is TGTGCCAGCACTTTAGCGTTCGGGGGAGCAGAGACCCAGTACTTC. It codes for CASTLAFGGAETQYF.

The CDR3 bases are TGCGCCAGCAGCAGGGGACAGGCGGGCCCCTACGAGCAGTACTTC. Amino acids: CASSRGQAGPYEQYF. This sequence joins TRBV5-1 and TRBJ2-7, with 8 positions matching TRBD1. This CDR3 comprises 15 residues. The germline V gene encodes CDR1 SGHRS and CDR2 YFSETQ. Losses at the gene ends were 4 bases for V and 2 bases for J; bases not matched to a gene: 8.